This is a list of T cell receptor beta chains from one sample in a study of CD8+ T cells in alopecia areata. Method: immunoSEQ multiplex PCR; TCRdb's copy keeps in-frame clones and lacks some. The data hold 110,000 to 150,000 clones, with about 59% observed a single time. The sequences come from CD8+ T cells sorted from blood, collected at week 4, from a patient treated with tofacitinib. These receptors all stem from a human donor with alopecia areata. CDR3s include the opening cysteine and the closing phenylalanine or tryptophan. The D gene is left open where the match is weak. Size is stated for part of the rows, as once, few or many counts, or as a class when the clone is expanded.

CSVEDWVDRANLAKNIQYF	TGCAGCGTTGAAGATTGGGTGGACAGGGCCAACCTAGCCAAAAACATTCAGTACTTC	TRBV29-1	few	TRBJ2-4	TRBD1
CSVARQGWHYEQYF	TGCAGCGTTGCAAGACAGGGATGGCACTACGAGCAGTACTTC	TRBV29-1	.	TRBJ2-7	TRBD1
CASRRTGSNQPQHF	TGTGCCAGTCGTCGGACAGGTAGCAATCAGCCCCAGCATTTT	TRBV27	many	TRBJ1-5	TRBD1
CASSFRMGETQYF	TGTGCCAGCAGCTTTCGGATGGGAGAGACCCAGTACTTC	TRBV5-6	.	TRBJ2-5	.
CASSLGQGVTEAFF	TGTGCCAGCAGCCTCGGACAGGGAGTCACTGAAGCTTTCTTT	TRBV5-6	.	TRBJ1-1	TRBD1
CSVRRQGEAFF	TGCAGCGTCCGACGACAGGGTGAAGCTTTCTTT	TRBV29-1	.	TRBJ1-1	TRBD1
CASSQDSTGTSLFF	TGCGCCAGCAGCCAAGATTCGACCGGGACTAGCCTGTTCTTC	TRBV4-3	.	TRBJ2-1	TRBD2
CASTPGGPQHF	TGTGCCAGCACCCCCGGGGGGCCCCAGCATTTT	TRBV6-6	few	TRBJ1-5	.
CASSLVSPGETQYF	TGCGCCAGCAGCTTGGTGAGCCCTGGGGAGACCCAGTACTTC	TRBV5-1	.	TRBJ2-5	.
CASSSDRDDYEQYF	TGTGCCAGCAGTTCCGACAGGGACGACTACGAGCAGTACTTC	TRBV5-4	.	TRBJ2-7	TRBD1
CASYVHGLIYGYTF	TGTGCCAGCTACGTCCACGGACTTATCTATGGCTACACCTTC	TRBV6-4	.	TRBJ1-2	.
CASSYSEGGPDTQYF	TGTGCCAGCAGTTACTCAGAGGGGGGGCCAGATACGCAGTATTTT	TRBV6-5	few	TRBJ2-3	.
CASSLLLAAPGELFF	TGTGCCAGCAGCTTACTACTAGCGGCTCCCGGGGAGCTGTTTTTT	TRBV7-6	.	TRBJ2-2	TRBD2
CASSALGNAEAFF	TGTGCCAGCAGTGCTTTGGGTAATGCTGAAGCTTTCTTT	TRBV6-5	.	TRBJ1-1	.
CSVMWGEETQYF	TGCAGCGTTATGTGGGGGGAAGAGACCCAGTACTTC	TRBV29-1	.	TRBJ2-5	.
CASSLRGNTEAFF	TGTGCCAGCAGCTTAAGAGGGAACACTGAAGCTTTCTTT	TRBV7-3	many	TRBJ1-1	.
CSVEDRITRVNEQFF	TGCAGCGTTGAAGATCGCATCACCAGGGTAAATGAGCAGTTCTTC	TRBV29-1	.	TRBJ2-1	.
CSVPPGQGNTGELFF	TGCAGCGTTCCTCCGGGACAGGGTAACACCGGGGAGCTGTTTTTT	TRBV29-1	few	TRBJ2-2	TRBD1
CASSLDNPYEQYF	TGTGCCAGCAGCTTGGACAATCCCTACGAGCAGTACTTC	TRBV5-6	once	TRBJ2-7	.
CSVGPTNYGYTF	TGCAGCGTGGGGCCTACTAACTATGGCTACACCTTC	TRBV29-1	.	TRBJ1-2	.
CASSLGPRDREETQYF	TGTGCCAGCAGCTTAGGACCCAGGGACAGGGAAGAGACCCAGTACTTC	TRBV7-9	.	TRBJ2-5	TRBD1
CASSHLRDSYNEQFF	TGCGCCAGCAGCCATCTCAGAGACTCCTACAATGAGCAGTTCTTC	TRBV4-3	.	TRBJ2-1	.
CASSSIYAVGELFF	TGTGCCAGCAGTTCGATTTACGCAGTCGGGGAGCTGTTTTTT	TRBV27	.	TRBJ2-2	.
CASSLELAGAYEQYF	TGCGCCAGCAGCTTAGAACTAGCGGGGGCCTACGAGCAGTACTTC	TRBV5-1	.	TRBJ2-7	TRBD2
CAWSGELDGYTF	TGTGCCTGGAGTGGGGAACTGGATGGCTACACCTTC	TRBV30	.	TRBJ1-2	.
CASSYGDSYEQYF	TGTGCCAGCAGCTACGGGGACTCCTACGAGCAGTACTTC	TRBV5-6	.	TRBJ2-7	.
CASSHRDYPSTDTQYF	TGTGCCAGCAGTCACCGGGACTACCCTAGCACAGATACGCAGTATTTT	TRBV27	many	TRBJ2-3	TRBD2
CASSWRQGISPLHF	TGTGCCAGCAGCTGGCGACAGGGAATATCACCCCTCCACTTT	TRBV13	few	TRBJ1-6	TRBD1